Below, one T cell receptor beta chain is given with its context. This entry belongs to a study of cytomegalovirus exposure and HLA in healthy donors. The PCR had 60 Vbeta and 13 Jbeta primers. The data were produced by immunoSEQ multiplex PCR, yet TCRdb's version contains in-frame clones alone and is incomplete. The sample consists of 100,000 to 150,000 clones, about 78% of them appearing once. This clonotype was sampled from a woman between 40 and 55 years old in good health and CMV-seropositive. What was sequenced was PBMCs.

The CDR3 here is CASSPQRRFGNIQYF. CDR3 nucleotides: TGTGCCAGCTCACCGCAGCGTAGGTTCGGAAACATTCAGTACTTC. The gene calls are TRBV18 and TRBJ2-4; no reliable D call. This CDR3 region has 15 residues. Trimming left V 3 bases short and J 6 bases short, with 15 bases between. CDR1 is KGHSH, CDR2 LQKENI, per germline.